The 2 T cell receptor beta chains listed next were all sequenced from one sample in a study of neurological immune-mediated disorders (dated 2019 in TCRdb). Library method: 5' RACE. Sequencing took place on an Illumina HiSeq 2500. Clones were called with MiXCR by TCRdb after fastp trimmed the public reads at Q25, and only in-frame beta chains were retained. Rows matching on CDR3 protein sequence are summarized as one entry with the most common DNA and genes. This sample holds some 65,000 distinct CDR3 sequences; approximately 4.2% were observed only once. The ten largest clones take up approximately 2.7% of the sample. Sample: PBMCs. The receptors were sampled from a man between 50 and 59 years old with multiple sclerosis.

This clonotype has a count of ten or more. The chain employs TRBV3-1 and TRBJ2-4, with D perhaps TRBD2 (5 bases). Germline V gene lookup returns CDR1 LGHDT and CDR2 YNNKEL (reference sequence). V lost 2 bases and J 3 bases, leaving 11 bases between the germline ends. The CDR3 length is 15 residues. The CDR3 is CASSQRGRIKNIQYF. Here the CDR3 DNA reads TGTGCCAGCAGCCAAAGAGGGAGAATCAAAAACATTCAGTACTTC.

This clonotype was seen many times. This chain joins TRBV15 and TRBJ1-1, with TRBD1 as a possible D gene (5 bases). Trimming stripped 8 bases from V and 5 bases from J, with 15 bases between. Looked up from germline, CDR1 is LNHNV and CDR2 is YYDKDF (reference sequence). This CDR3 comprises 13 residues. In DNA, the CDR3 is TGTGCCACCCGTCGGGGGGAAAGTACTGAAGCTTTCTTT. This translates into CATRRGESTEAFF.